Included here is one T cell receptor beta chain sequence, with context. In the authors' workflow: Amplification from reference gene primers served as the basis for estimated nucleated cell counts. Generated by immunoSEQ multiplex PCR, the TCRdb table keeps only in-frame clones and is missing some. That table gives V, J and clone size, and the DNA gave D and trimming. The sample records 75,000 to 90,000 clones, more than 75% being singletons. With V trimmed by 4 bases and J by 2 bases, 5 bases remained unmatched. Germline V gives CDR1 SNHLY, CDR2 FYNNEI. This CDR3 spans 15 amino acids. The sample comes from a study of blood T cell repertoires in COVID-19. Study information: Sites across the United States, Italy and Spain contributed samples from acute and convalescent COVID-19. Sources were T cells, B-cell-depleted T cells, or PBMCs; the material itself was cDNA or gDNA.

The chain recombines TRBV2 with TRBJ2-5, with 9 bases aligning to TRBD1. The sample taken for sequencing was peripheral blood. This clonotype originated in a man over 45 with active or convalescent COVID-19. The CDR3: CASSGGTGWQETQYF. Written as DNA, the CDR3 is TGTGCCAGCAGTGGGGGGACAGGGTGGCAAGAGACCCAGTACTTC.